One sample yielded the 6 T cell receptor beta chains listed below, sequenced in a study of cytomegalovirus exposure and HLA in healthy donors. Sequenced by immunoSEQ multiplex PCR; TCRdb stores in-frame clones only, minus some. The sample has more than 55,000 clones, around nine tenths seen once. Material: PBMCs. These receptors came from a man aged 18 to 30 in good health and CMV-seronegative.

The rearrangement uses TRBV6-5 and TRBJ2-7, with 7 bases that match TRBD1. The CDR3 consists of 14 residues. V shed 6 bases, J shed 4 bases, and the junction held 9 bases outside the gene matches. Germline assignment: CDR1 MNHEY and CDR2 SVGAGI. The CDR3 DNA reads TGTGCCAGCAGACTCAGTCGACAGGGTTACGAGCAGTACTTC. It is translated as CASRLSRQGYEQYF.

This rearrangement joins TRBV27 to TRBJ2-1; 11 nucleotides line up with TRBD2. Germline V lookup: CDR1 MNHEY, CDR2 SMNVEV (reference sequence). V dropped 3 bases and J dropped 2; count of bases not matched to a gene: 3. CDR3 length: 16 residues. This CDR3 reads CASSLTTSGTYNEQFF. CDR3 in DNA: TGTGCCAGCAGTTTGACGACTAGCGGGACCTACAATGAGCAGTTCTTC.

The chain carries TRBV6-5 and TRBJ2-5, with 8 bases aligning to TRBD1. CDR3 length: 15 amino acids. V was clipped by 2 bases and J by 5 bases; unmatched bases: 7. Germline assignment: CDR1 MNHEY and CDR2 SVGAGI. CDR3 region: CASSYGQGKVETQYF. The CDR3 bases are TGTGCCAGCAGTTACGGACAGGGCAAAGTCGAGACCCAGTACTTC.

This sequence joins TRBV2 and TRBJ2-7; TRBD1 matches 9 bases. The CDR3 has 13 residues. CDR1 and CDR2 (germline): SNHLY, FYNNEI. V trimming: 7 bases; J trimming: 4 bases; junction bases outside the gene matches: 5. The CDR3 region is CASTLDRGYEQYF. CDR3 coding DNA: TGTGCCAGCACCTTGGACAGGGGTTACGAGCAGTACTTC.

The genes are TRBV29-1 and TRBJ1-4; the match to TRBD1 covers 9 bases. With V trimmed by 5 bases and J by 5 bases, 3 bases remained unmatched. The CDR3 extends over 13 amino acids. CDR1 SQVTM and CDR2 ANQGSEA come from the germline V gene. The CDR3 loop reads CSVPGQGNEKLFF. The CDR3 DNA reads TGCAGCGTTCCGGGACAGGGAAATGAAAAACTGTTTTTT.

This chain connects TRBV19 to TRBJ2-1, with TRBD2 matching over 10 bases. This CDR3 has 16 amino acids. V lost 3 bases, J lost 6 bases, and 8 bases stayed unmatched. Germline loops: CDR1 LNHDA, CDR2 SQIVND (reference sequence). CDR3 nucleotide sequence: TGTGCCAGTAGTATGAACAGCGGGAGGGCCACCAATGAGCAGTTCTTC. As protein: CASSMNSGRATNEQFF.